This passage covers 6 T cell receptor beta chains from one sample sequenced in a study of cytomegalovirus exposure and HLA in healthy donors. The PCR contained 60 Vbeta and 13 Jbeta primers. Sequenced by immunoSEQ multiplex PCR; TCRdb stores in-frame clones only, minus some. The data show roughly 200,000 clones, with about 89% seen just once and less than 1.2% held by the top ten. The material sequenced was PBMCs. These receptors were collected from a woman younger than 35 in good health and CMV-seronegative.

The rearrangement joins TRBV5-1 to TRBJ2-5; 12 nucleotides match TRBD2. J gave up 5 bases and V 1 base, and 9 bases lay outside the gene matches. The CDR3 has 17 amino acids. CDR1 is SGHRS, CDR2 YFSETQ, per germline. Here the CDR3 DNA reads TGCGCCAGCAGCTTGCCCCTAGCGGGAGGGCCCTCGGAGACCCAGTACTTC. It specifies CASSLPLAGGPSETQYF.

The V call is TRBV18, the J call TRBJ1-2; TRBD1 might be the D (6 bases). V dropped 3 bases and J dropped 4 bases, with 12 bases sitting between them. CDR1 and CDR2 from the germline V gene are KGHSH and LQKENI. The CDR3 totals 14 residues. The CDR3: CASSPSGDPYGYTF. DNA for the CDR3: TGTGCCAGCTCACCTTCAGGGGACCCCTATGGCTACACCTTC.

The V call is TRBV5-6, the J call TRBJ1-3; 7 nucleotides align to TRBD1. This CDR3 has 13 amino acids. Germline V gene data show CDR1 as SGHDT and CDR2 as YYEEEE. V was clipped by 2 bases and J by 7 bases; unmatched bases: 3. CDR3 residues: CASSFVRGNTIYF. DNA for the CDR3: TGTGCCAGCAGCTTCGTCAGGGGGAACACCATATATTTT.

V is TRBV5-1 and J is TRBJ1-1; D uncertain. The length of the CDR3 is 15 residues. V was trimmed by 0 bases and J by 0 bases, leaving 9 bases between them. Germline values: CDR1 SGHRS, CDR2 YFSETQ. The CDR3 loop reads CASSLVPGVNTEAFF. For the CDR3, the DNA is TGCGCCAGCAGCTTGGTTCCCGGGGTGAACACTGAAGCTTTCTTT.

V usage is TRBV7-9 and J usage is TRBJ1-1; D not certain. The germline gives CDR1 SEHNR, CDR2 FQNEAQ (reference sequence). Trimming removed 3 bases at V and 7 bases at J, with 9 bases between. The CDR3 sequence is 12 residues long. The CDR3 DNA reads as TGTGCCAGCAGCTTTCGGGGAGGTGAAGCTTTCTTT. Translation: CASSFRGGEAFF.

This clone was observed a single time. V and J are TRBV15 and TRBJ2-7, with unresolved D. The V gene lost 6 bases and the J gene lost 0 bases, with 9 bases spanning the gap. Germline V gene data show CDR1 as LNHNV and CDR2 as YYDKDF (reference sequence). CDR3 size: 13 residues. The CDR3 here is CATSTANSYEQYF. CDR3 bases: TGTGCCACCAGTACAGCCAACTCCTACGAGCAGTACTTC.